This T cell receptor (beta chain) is drawn from a study of OX40 agonist ivuxolimab in advanced cancers. Study-wide background: Males comprised approximately 81% of the group, whose mean age was roughly 60 years (range roughly 23 to 80).

Autoimmune disease history or systemic immunosuppression barred patients. Germline values: CDR1 SQVTM, CDR2 ANQGSEA. The CDR3 is 13 residues long. V dropped 4 bases and J dropped 0 bases, with 7 bases sitting between them. A note on this clone: The antigen is not known.

Study findings and constraints: With doses of 0.1 to 3.0 mg/kg, CD4+ and CD8+ blood T cells had undergone clonal expansion by week 6.

Repertoires were generated with immunoSEQ multiplex PCR, while TCRdb's copy carries only in-frame clones and drops some. Here the sample spans tens of thousands of clones, about 81% being singletons. The rearrangement joins TRBV29-1 to TRBJ1-5; unclear D gene. This clonotype was obtained from an adult with an advanced solid tumor such as melanoma, head and neck, liver or kidney cancer. The sequenced sample was CD4+ or CD8+ T cells sorted from blood, obtained in a trial of the OX40 agonist ivuxolimab. This CDR3 is CSVADHSNQPQHF. The CDR3 nucleotides read TGCAGCGTTGCGGATCATAGCAATCAGCCCCAGCATTTT.